Sequencing of this T cell receptor (beta chain) was carried out in a study of beta chain features in type 1 diabetes. Study results and caveats: Shorter TCRB CDR3s, moderately but significantly so, marked every one of the four CD4+ subsets in Type 1 diabetes patients. More deletions and fewer insertions at VDJ junctions were found in patients with type 1 diabetes. PCR may have favored shorter templates equally in patients and controls. The influence of HLA type on TCRB rearrangement stayed undetermined. Patients' naive, central memory and regulatory TCRB repertoires appeared more alike than those of healthy donors.

Germline assignment: CDR1 MNHEY and CDR2 SVGAGI. CDR3 length: 16 amino acids. Turning to this clone: Its cognate antigen is unknown. Its ends do not fully match the called genes, so a read error is possible.

Expressed TCRB transcripts were sequenced after all isolated RNA was converted to cDNA. Profiling relied on immunoSEQ multiplex PCR, and the TCRdb table lists in-frame clones only, not all of them. Of over 600,000 clones listed, around an eighth are singletons. Sequenced material: naive CD4+ T cells from blood. This chain connects TRBV6-5 to TRBJ2-7; the match to TRBD1 covers 8 bases. The source is a man aged 25-45 years with type 1 diabetes. CDR3 in DNA: TGTGCCAGCAGATACTACAGTACAGGGGGAAGCTACGAGCAGTACTTC. It codes for CASRYYSTGGSYEQYF.